The present T cell receptor (beta chain) was sequenced within a study of blood T cell repertoires in COVID-19. Looking at the study overall: PBMCs, B-cell-depleted T cells, or T cells provided the cDNA or gDNA that made up the material.

This table comes from immunoSEQ multiplex PCR, and its TCRdb copy is limited to in-frame clones, with some not included. Seen here are about 250,000 clones, approximately 82% observed once, and the top ten hold roughly 8.7%. Germline values: CDR1 MNHNS, CDR2 SASEGT. The junction had 12 bases not matched to a gene; V was cut back by 4 bases and J by 6 bases. CDR3 length: 16 amino acids. The sequencing input was peripheral blood. This chain joins TRBV6-1 and TRBJ2-1; 7 nucleotides match TRBD2. The receptor was isolated from a man in his forties or fifties with active or convalescent COVID-19. The CDR3 reads CASSGSPTAGANEQFF. Here the CDR3 DNA reads TGTGCCAGCAGTGGATCCCCAACGGCGGGAGCCAATGAGCAGTTCTTC.